The sequence of this TCR beta chain was determined in a study of T cells in localized non-small cell lung cancer. The data were produced by immunoSEQ multiplex PCR, yet TCRdb's version contains in-frame clones alone and is incomplete. The sample yields about 3,500 clones, about 35% seen once. This CDR3 contains 16 residues. The V and J ends lost 5 bases and 9 bases respectively, with 20 bases between them. From germline, CDR1 is SGHNT and CDR2 YENEEA. The specimen was normal lung tissue next to the tumor, collected before any cancer treatment. The TCR originated in a woman aged 35 to 70 with stage I lung adenocarcinoma. The V gene is TRBV11-3, the J gene TRBJ1-6; TRBD1 might be the D (6 bases). CDR3 sequence reads: CASSPSGGGLSSPLHF. The CDR3 bases are TGTGCCAGCAGCCCGAGTGGGGGCGGGCTTTCTTCACCCCTCCACTTT.